Listed here is a single T cell receptor (beta chain). This clonotype was recorded at least ten times. There is no known antigen for this receptor. Per-base qualities were not stored, and no clone one base away is much larger. The TCR beta CDR3 regions were amplified from RNA transcripts. The TCR CDR3 was subjected to a first round of RT-PCR using the HTBI primer set and the Qiagen OneStep RT-PCR kit. The libraries were constructed in a second round of multiplex PCR and then size-selected and purified. Libraries were sequenced paired-end with 100 bp reads on an Illumina HiSeq2000. The original pipeline was this. Raw data were processed with SOAPnuke, discarding reads with adapters, uncalled bases, mean Phred below 15, or no exact constant-primer or identifier match. High-quality paired reads were merged with COPE v1.2.5, and unique nucleotide sequences were defined as clonotypes. Clonotypes were aligned to IMGT TRBV, TRBD and TRBJ reference segments using MiTCR v1.1. The analysis was restricted to V-J combinations with a frequency above 0.0001, which together covered about 99% of the repertoires. A TCS score was defined as the ratio between F50 (clonal expansion) and ExV (chaos), using BLOSUM62-based TCRdist between CDR3 peptides within each V-J. Welch's t-statistics and random forest reduced 514 V-J features to roughly 13, which were used in a naive Bayes classifier (R e1071). Using fastp at Q25 and MiXCR, TCRdb reprocessed the public reads and kept productive beta chains. Every entry covers one CDR3 protein and lists the most common genes and DNA from its rows. In this record, the V and J calls reflect TCRdb's handling and not the investigators' own analysis. For this sample there are fewer than 850,000 distinct CDR3 sequences; 15% to 20% appear just once. The ten largest clones add up to about 14% of the sample.

The V end gives up 3 bases and the J end 5 bases, leaving 6 bases in the junction not matched to a gene. Taken from the germline V gene, the CDR1 and CDR2 loops are SNHLY and FYNNEI. Reading from cysteine to phenylalanine, the CDR3 counts 14 amino acids. Of the read, only the CDR3 DNA is kept; its 42 bases are in frame from base 1. The sample originates from a study of T cells in Graves' hyperthyroidism and ophthalmopathy (dated by TCRdb to between 2018 and 2021). With regard to the full study: Peripheral blood was sampled at the time of initial diagnosis, prior to any treatment. The 80 to 100 discovery patients were randomly divided into training and test sets at a 7:3 ratio. According to the paper, TCR Vbeta CDR3 sequencing was carried out on roughly 130 peripheral blood samples, which came from fewer than 50 ophthalmopathy, 75 to 80 hyperthyroidism and approximately 17 progressor patients. In about 6 Graves' hyperthyroidism patients, the study also compared T-cell repertoires from thyroid tissue with T-cell repertoires from blood. To identify TCR V-J signatures that set the groups apart, the researchers used a discovery cohort of 100 patients, made up of around 40 with Graves' ophthalmopathy and some 56 with stable Graves' hyperthyroidism. Following sampling, methimazole starting at 30 mg daily was given to hyperthyroidism patients, and high-dose intravenous methylprednisolone was given to ophthalmopathy patients. Prospective prediction of ophthalmopathy was tested in an independent validation cohort consisting of 18 to 20 hyperthyroidism patients and approximately 16 patients who later progressed to ophthalmopathy. The paper's findings and limits, for the study overall: Sample size was not statistically predetermined, and investigators were not blinded to group allocation. A 13 V-J signature model separated ophthalmopathy from stable hyperthyroidism, with around 90% sensitivity and about 81% specificity in cross-validation and 80%/75% in testing. In validation, progression to ophthalmopathy was predicted by the model with 70.59% sensitivity and 72% to 85% specificity, a median of around 5.9 months before onset. Blood samples also contained most of the expanded thyroid clonotypes (frequency above 0.001), which suggests that blood repertoires may reflect thyroid immune responses.

Graves' hyperthyroidism was defined as stable when no progression to ophthalmopathy occurred over 18 months of follow-up. Hyperthyroidism patients were newly diagnosed, had a disease duration of under 2 months, and were aged 18 to 65 years. The study excluded patients with uncontrolled infections, other autoimmune diseases, pregnancy or lactation. Clinical symptoms, serum thyroxine and TRAb, thyroid ultrasound, and orbital computed tomography formed the basis for the diagnoses. PBMCs were separated from about 10 ml of fresh peripheral blood using Ficoll-Paque density gradient centrifugation. Total RNA was extracted using Trizol reagent, and RNA quality was assessed on an Agilent 2100 Bioanalyzer.

The sequence is built from TRBV2 and TRBJ2-5; TRBD2 aligns with 7 central bases. The TCR sequence derives from a man between 45 and 60 years old with Graves' hyperthyroidism. Material: blood. The nucleotide sequence reads as follows: TGTGCCAGCAGTGATTCTAGCGGTGCGGAGACCCAGTACTTC. The translation is CASSDSSGAETQYF.